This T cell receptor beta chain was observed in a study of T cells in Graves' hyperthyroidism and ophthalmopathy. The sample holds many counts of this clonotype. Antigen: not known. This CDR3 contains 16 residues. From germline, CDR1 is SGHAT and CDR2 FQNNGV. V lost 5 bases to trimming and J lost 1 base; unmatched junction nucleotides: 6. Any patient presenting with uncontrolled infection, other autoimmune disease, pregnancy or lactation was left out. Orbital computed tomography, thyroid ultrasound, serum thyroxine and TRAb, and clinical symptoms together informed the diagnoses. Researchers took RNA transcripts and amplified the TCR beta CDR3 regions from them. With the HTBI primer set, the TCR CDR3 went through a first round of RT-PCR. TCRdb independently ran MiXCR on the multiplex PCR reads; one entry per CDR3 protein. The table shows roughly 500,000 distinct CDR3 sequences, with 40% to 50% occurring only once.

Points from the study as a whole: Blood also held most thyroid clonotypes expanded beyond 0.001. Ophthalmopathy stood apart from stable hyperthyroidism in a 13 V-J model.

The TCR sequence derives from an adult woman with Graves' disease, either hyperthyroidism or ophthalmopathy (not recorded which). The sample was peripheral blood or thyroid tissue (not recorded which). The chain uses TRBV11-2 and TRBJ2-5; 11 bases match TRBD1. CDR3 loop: CASSQNGQGAQETQYF. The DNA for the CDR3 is TGTGCCAGCAGCCAGAATGGACAGGGGGCCCAAGAGACCCAGTACTTC.